This TCR beta chain stems from a study of blood T cell repertoires in COVID-19. Germline V gene lookup returns CDR1 LNHDA and CDR2 SQIVND (reference sequence). CDR3 length equals 14 residues. V was pared by 2 bases and J by 1 base, with 9 bases between. Using immunoSEQ multiplex PCR, the repertoire was profiled, and TCRdb retains in-frame clones only, with some absent. The repertoire holds some 100,000 clones, with 70% to 90% as singletons. This clone was seen a single time. This sequence originates from a human donor in a cohort sampled during active COVID-19. Sequencing was carried out using peripheral blood. V is TRBV19 and J is TRBJ2-7; D not certain. The CDR3 protein is CASSITTGSYEQYF. The CDR3, as DNA: TGTGCCAGTAGTATAACGACGGGTTCCTACGAGCAGTACTTC. Full variable domain (rest looked up from reference TRBV19 and TRBJ2-7): DGGITQSPKYLFRKEGQNVTLSCEQNLNHDAMYWYRQDPGQGLRLIYYSQIVNDFQKGDIAEGYSVSREKKESFPLTVTSAQKNPTAFYLCASSITTGSYEQYFGPGTRLTVT.